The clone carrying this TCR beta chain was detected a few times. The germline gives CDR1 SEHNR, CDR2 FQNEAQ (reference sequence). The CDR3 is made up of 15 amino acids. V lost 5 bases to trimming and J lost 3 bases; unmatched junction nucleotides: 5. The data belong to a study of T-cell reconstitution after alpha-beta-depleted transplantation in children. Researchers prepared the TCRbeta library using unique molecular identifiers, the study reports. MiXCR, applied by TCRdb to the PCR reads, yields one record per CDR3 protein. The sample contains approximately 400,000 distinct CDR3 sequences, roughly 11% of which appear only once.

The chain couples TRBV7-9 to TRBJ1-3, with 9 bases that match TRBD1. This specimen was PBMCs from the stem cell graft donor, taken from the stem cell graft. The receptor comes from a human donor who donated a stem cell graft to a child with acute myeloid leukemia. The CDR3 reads CASSEQGAIGNTIYF. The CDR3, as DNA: TGTGCCAGCAGCGAACAGGGGGCTATTGGAAACACCATATATTTT.